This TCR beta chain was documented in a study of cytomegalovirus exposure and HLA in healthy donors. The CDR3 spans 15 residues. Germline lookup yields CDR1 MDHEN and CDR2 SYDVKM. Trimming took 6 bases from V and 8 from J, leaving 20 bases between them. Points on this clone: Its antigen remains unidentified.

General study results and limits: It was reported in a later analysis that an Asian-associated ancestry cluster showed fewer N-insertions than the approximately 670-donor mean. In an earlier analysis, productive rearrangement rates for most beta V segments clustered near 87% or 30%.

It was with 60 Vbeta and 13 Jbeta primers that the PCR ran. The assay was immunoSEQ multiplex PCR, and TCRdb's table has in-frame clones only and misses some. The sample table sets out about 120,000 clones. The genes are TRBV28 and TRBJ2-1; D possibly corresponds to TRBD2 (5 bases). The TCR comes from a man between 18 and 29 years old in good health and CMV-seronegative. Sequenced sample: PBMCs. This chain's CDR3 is CASSTAGQKGDEQFF. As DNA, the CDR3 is TGTGCCAGCAGCACCGCCGGGCAGAAGGGAGATGAGCAGTTCTTC.